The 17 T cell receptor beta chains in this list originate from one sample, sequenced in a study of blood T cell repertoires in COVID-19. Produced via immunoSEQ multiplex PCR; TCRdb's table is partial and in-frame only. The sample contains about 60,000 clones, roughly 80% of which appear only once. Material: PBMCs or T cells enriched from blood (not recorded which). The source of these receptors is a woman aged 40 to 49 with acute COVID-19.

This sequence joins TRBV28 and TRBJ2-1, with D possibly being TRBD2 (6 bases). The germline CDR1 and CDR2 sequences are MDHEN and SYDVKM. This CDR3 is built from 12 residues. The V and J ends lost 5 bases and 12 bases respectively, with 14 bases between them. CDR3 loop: CASSPPGLLQFF. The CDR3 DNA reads TGTGCCAGCAGTCCTCCGGGACTGTTGCAGTTCTTC.

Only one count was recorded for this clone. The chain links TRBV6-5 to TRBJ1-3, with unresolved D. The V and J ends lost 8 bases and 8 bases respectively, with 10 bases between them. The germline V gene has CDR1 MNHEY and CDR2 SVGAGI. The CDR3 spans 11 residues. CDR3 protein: CASGFEDTIYF. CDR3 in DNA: TGTGCCAGCGGCTTTGAGGACACCATATATTTT.

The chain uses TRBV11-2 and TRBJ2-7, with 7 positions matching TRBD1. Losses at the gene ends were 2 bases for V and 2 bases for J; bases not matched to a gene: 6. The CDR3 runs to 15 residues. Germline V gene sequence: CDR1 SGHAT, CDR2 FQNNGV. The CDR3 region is CASSLSGTETYEQYF. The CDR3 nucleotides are TGTGCCAGCAGCTTATCGGGGACAGAGACCTACGAGCAGTACTTC.

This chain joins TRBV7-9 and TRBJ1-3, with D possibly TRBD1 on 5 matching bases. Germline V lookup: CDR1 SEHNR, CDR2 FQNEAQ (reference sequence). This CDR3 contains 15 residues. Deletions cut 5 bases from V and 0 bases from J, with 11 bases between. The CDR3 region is CASSARVDSGNTIYF. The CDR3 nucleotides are TGTGCCAGCAGCGCCAGGGTAGACTCTGGAAACACCATATATTTT.

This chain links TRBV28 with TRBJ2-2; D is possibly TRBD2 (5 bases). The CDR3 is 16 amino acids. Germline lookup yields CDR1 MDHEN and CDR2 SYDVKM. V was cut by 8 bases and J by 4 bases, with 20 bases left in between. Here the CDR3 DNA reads TGTGCCAGCCGGGATATTAGGGCGTTGGGCACCGGGGAGCTGTTTTTT. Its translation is CASRDIRALGTGELFF.

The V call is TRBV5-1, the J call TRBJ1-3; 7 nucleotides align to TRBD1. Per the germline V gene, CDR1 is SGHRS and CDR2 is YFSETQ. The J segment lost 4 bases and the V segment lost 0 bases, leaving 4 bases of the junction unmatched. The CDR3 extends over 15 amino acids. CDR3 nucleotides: TGCGCCAGCAGCTTGGAGGGGGCGAGAGGAAACACCATATATTTT. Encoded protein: CASSLEGARGNTIYF.

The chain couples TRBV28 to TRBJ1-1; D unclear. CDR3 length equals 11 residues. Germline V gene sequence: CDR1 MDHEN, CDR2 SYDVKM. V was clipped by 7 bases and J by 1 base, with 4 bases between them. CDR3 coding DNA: TGTGCCAGCACCAAGAACACTGAAGCTTTCTTT. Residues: CASTKNTEAFF.

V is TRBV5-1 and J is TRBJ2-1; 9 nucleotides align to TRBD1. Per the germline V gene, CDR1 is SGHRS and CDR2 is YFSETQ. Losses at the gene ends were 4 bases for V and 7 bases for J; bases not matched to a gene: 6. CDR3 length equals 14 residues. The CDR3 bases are TGCGCCAGCAGCACCCGGACAGGGGTTAATGAGCAGTTCTTC. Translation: CASSTRTGVNEQFF.

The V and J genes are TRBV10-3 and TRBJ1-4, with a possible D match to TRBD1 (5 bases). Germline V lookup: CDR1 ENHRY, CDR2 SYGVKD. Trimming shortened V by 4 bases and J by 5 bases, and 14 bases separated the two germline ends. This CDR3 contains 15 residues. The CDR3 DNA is TGTGCCATCAGTGGGTCTTTTGGACAAAATGAAAAACTGTTTTTT. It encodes CAISGSFGQNEKLFF.

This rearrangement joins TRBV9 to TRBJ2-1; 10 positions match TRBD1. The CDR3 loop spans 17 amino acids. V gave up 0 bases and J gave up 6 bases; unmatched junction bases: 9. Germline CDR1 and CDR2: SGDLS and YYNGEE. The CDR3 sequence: CASSVDTGTGVLNEQFF. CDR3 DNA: TGTGCCAGCAGCGTAGACACCGGGACAGGGGTTCTCAATGAGCAGTTCTTC.

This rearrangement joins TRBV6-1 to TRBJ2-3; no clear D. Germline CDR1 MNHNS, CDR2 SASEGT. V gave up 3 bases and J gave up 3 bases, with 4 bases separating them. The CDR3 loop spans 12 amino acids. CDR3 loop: CASSERTDTQYF. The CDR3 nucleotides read TGTGCCAGCAGTGAGAGGACAGATACGCAGTATTTT.

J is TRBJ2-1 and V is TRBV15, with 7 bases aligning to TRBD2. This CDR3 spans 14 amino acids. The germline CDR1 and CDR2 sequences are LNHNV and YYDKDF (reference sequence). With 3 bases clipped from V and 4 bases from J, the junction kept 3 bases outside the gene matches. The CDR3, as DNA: TGTGCCACCAGCAGCAGGACTAGTTACAATGAGCAGTTCTTC. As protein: CATSSRTSYNEQFF.

CDR3 DNA sequence: TGTGCCAGCCTTGATACGGGTAGCACAGATACGCAGTATTTT. This translates into CASLDTGSTDTQYF. This sequence joins TRBV7-9 and TRBJ2-3; D not certain. The CDR3 contains 14 residues. Trimming cost V 8 bases and J 0 bases, with 12 bases left between them. Germline V CDR1 and CDR2: SEHNR, FQNEAQ (reference sequence).

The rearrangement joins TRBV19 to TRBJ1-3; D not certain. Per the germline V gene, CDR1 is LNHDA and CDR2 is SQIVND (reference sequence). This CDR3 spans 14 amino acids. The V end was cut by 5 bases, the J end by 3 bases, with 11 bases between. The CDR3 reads CASSPGADGNTIYF. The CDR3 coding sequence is TGTGCCAGTAGTCCGGGAGCTGATGGAAACACCATATATTTT.

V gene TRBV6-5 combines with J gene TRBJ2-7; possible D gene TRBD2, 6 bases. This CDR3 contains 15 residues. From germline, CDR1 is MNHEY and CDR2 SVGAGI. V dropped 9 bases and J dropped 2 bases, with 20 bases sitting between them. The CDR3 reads CASKATPGDPYEQYF. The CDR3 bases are TGTGCCAGTAAGGCGACTCCGGGGGACCCCTACGAGCAGTACTTC.

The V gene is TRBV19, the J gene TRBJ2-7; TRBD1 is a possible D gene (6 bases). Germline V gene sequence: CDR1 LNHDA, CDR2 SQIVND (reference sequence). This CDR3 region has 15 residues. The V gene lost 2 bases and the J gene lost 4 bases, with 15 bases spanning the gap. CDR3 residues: CASSISGQNLYEQYF. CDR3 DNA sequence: TGTGCCAGTAGTATATCCGGACAGAATTTATACGAGCAGTACTTC. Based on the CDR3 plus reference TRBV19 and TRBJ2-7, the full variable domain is DGGITQSPKYLFRKEGQNVTLSCEQNLNHDAMYWYRQDPGQGLRLIYYSQIVNDFQKGDIAEGYSVSREKKESFPLTVTSAQKNPTAFYLCASSISGQNLYEQYFGPGTRLTVT.

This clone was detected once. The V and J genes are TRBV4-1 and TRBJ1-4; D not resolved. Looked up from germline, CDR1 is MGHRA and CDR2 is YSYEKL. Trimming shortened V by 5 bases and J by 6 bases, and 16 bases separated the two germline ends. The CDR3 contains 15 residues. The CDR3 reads CASSSAEGGYEKLFF. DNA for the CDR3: TGCGCCAGCAGCTCAGCGGAGGGTGGATATGAAAAACTGTTTTTT.